The sequence of this T cell receptor (beta chain) was determined in a study of human T cells and chemical hapten exposure. Study-level background: Per-sample variation in TCR yield stemmed mainly from small pooled library volume differences.

MiXCR, run by TCRdb on the RACE reads, gives a single entry per CDR3 protein. The repertoire holds about 82,000 distinct CDR3 sequences, with about an eighth as singletons. J gave up 4 bases and V 5 bases, and 12 bases lay outside the gene matches. Germline V gene sequence: CDR1 LGHDT, CDR2 YNNKEL (reference sequence). The CDR3 contains 16 residues. Time point in this sample: patch test 3, about 24 weeks after DPC sensitization. Treatment indicated: therapeutic diphenylcyclopropenone sensitization with weekly scalp DPC. This receptor was taken from a woman in her fifties or sixties with alopecia areata. Some clones in this sample may be carry-over from other donors' samples. The starting material was whole blood, obtained in connection with sensitization to the hapten diphenylcyclopropenone (DPC). The chain is built from TRBV3-1 and TRBJ2-3, with 7 bases matching TRBD2. The CDR3 nucleotides are TGTGCCAGCAGCTTCTCAGCGGGGACGGGAGCAGATACGCAGTATTTT. Amino acid sequence: CASSFSAGTGADTQYF.